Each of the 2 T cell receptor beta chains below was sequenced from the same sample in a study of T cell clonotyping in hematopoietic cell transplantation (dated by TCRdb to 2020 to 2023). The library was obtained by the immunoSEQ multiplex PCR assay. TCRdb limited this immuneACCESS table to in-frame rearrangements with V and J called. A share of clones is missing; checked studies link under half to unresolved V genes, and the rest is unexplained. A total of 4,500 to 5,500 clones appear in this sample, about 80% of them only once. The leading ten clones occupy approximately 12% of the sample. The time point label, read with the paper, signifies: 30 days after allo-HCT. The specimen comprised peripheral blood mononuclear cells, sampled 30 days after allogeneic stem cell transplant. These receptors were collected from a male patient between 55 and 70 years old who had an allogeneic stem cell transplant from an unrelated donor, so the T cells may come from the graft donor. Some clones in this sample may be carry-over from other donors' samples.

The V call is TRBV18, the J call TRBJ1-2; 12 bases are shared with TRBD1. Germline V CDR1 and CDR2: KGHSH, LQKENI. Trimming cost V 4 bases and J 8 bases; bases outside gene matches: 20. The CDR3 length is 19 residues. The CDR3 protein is CASSRDLGTGGQRWGGYTF. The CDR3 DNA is TGTGCCAGCTCACGGGACCTCGGGACAGGGGGCCAGAGGTGGGGCGGCTACACCTTC.

CDR3 in amino acids: CASSYRRGGRNEQYF. The CDR3 bases are TGTGCCAGCAGTTATCGGCGGGGGGGCCGAAACGAGCAGTACTTC. The V call is TRBV6-5, the J call TRBJ2-7, with 9 bases matching TRBD2. Unmatched junction bases numbered 8, after V lost 3 bases and J lost 5 bases. Germline V gene lookup returns CDR1 MNHEY and CDR2 SVGAGI. The CDR3 extends over 15 amino acids.